These T cell receptor beta chains were read from a single sample in a study of shared clonotypes between healthy human individuals. TCRdb's copy holds only in-frame clones and misses some; the assay was immunoSEQ multiplex PCR. This table has roughly 2.1 million clones, around 93% appearing once. Sequenced sample: naive CD8+ T cells from PBMCs. Receptor source: a man aged 18 to 35 in good health. Some clones in this sample may be carry-over from other donors' samples. CDR3s include the opening cysteine and the closing phenylalanine or tryptophan. The order of the fields is J gene, clone size, D gene, V gene, CDR3 DNA, CDR3 protein. A D gene is named only where the DNA matches it firmly. Clone size is given for some rows only: seen once, a few or many times, or a class if the clone is expanded.

J gene: TRBJ2-7; clone size: .; D gene: TRBD1; V gene: TRBV7-8; CDR3 DNA: TGTGCCAGCAGCTTAACGACAGGGGGCAGCTCCTACGAGCAGTACTTC; CDR3 protein: CASSLTTGGSSYEQYF
J gene: TRBJ2-7; clone size: .; D gene: .; V gene: TRBV9; CDR3 DNA: TGTGCCAGCGTCCCCGAGACAGCACCAATCTACGAGCAGTACTTC; CDR3 protein: CASVPETAPIYEQYF
J gene: TRBJ1-1; clone size: .; D gene: .; V gene: TRBV7-9; CDR3 DNA: TGTGCCAGCAGCCTCGCCGGACGGAGGAACACTGAAGCTTTCTTT; CDR3 protein: CASSLAGRRNTEAFF
J gene: TRBJ2-7; clone size: .; D gene: .; V gene: TRBV5-1; CDR3 DNA: TGCGCCAGCAGCTTGGATGGCGCCGCCGGCGAGCAGTACTTC; CDR3 protein: CASSLDGAAGEQYF
J gene: TRBJ1-2; clone size: few; D gene: .; V gene: TRBV7-9; CDR3 DNA: TGTGCCAGCAGCTTAGGATCAGGGAACTATGGCTACACCTTC; CDR3 protein: CASSLGSGNYGYTF
J gene: TRBJ2-7; clone size: .; D gene: .; V gene: TRBV4-1; CDR3 DNA: TGCGCCAGCAGCCAGGGACGCTCCTACGAGCAGTACTTC; CDR3 protein: CASSQGRSYEQYF
J gene: TRBJ2-1; clone size: .; D gene: TRBD1; V gene: TRBV28; CDR3 DNA: TGTGCCAGCAGCTTGGGACAGGGGCTGGGTAATGAGCAGTTCTTC; CDR3 protein: CASSLGQGLGNEQFF
J gene: TRBJ2-7; clone size: .; D gene: .; V gene: TRBV19; CDR3 DNA: TGTGCCAGTACCGGTGGCTCCGCCTCCTACGAGCAGTACTTC; CDR3 protein: CASTGGSASYEQYF
J gene: TRBJ2-1; clone size: .; D gene: TRBD1; V gene: TRBV28; CDR3 DNA: TGTGCCAGCAGTCCCGGGACAGGGATCCATGAGCAGTTCTTC; CDR3 protein: CASSPGTGIHEQFF
J gene: TRBJ2-1; clone size: .; D gene: .; V gene: TRBV29-1; CDR3 DNA: TGCAGCGTTGCAGAGGGGGGGACCTCCTACAATGAGCAGTTCTTC; CDR3 protein: CSVAEGGTSYNEQFF
J gene: TRBJ2-7; clone size: .; D gene: .; V gene: TRBV30; CDR3 DNA: TGTGCCTGGAGTGTATCGGGGTCCTACGAGCAGTACTTC; CDR3 protein: CAWSVSGSYEQYF